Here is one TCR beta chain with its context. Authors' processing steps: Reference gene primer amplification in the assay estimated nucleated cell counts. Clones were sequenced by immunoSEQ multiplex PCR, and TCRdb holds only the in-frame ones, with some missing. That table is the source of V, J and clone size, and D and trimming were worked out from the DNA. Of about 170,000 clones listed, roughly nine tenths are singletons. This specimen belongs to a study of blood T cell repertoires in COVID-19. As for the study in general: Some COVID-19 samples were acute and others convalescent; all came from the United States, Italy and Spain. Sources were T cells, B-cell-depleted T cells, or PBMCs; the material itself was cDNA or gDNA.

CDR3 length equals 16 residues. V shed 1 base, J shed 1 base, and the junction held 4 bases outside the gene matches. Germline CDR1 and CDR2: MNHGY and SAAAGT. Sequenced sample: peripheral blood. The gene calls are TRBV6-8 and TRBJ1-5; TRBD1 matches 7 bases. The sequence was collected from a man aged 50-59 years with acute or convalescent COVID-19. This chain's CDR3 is CASSYLRDSSNQPQHF. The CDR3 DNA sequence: TGTGCCAGCAGTTACTTAAGGGACAGCAGCAATCAGCCCCAGCATTTT.